Listed here are 18 T cell receptor beta chains from one sample, sequenced in a study of CD4 T cells in Merkel cell carcinoma. Viable dextramer-positive CD4+ cells lacking CD8, CD14 and CD19 were bulk-sorted without culture. Donors were Merkel cell carcinoma patients with fresh tumor. Assay: immunoSEQ multiplex PCR; the TCRdb copy retains only in-frame clones and omits some. This sample contains dozens of clones. Sequencing used CD4+ T cells from the tumor that bound a Merkel cell polyomavirus LT209-228 dextramer. This sample's subset: CD4+ cells binding dextramer loaded with MCPyV large T-antigen peptide WEDLFCDESLSSPEPPSSSE (aa 209-228). The receptors were gathered from a human donor with Merkel cell carcinoma.

Concerning this clone itself: The CDR3 does not end in the conserved phenylalanine or tryptophan, so this is likely a read error. The chain couples TRBV7-8 to TRBJ1-2; D gene uncertain. This CDR3 is 17 amino acids long. With 5 bases removed from V and 4 bases from J, the gap between germline ends came to 23 bases. CDR1 and CDR2 (germline): SGHVS, FQNEAQ. CDR3 sequence: CASSEVPFTRKIYGYTL. DNA of the CDR3: TGTGCCAGCAGCGAGGTTCCGTTTACCCGAAAGATCTATGGCTACACCCTC.

The chain combines TRBV14 with TRBJ2-1, with TRBD2 as a possible D gene (5 bases). Trimming took 1 base from V and 12 from J, leaving 13 bases between them. CDR1 and CDR2 from the germline V gene are SGHDN and FVKESK. CDR3 length: 13 amino acids. In nucleotides, the CDR3 is TGTGCCAGCAGCCAAGGACGGACTTCGTGGCAGTTCTTC. Translated, it gives CASSQGRTSWQFF.

The gene calls are TRBV7-8 and TRBJ2-6, with no clear D. Germline assignment: CDR1 SGHVS and CDR2 FQNEAQ. There are 19 residues in the CDR3. V lost 5 bases and J lost 5, with 25 bases in between. CDR3 sequence (DNA): TGTGCCAGCAGCCTCCCGAGGTTTACCCACAAAAGTCGGGCCAACGTCCTGACTTTC. It is translated as CASSLPRFTHKSRANVLTF.

About this clone itself: The CDR3 carries no conserved terminal phenylalanine or tryptophan, so it likely arises from a read error. The chain uses TRBV5-1 and TRBJ1-2; D is unresolved. Trimming took 7 bases from V and 2 from J, leaving 21 bases between them. The V gene's germline CDR1 is SGHRS and CDR2 YFSETQ. CDR3 length equals 16 residues. This chain's CDR3 is CASESGSVRKNYGYTL. The CDR3 DNA sequence: TGCGCCAGCGAATCAGGATCGGTTCGAAAGAACTATGGCTACACCCTC.

Comments on this clone: A junction end diverges from the germline sequence, so it may reflect a read error. The chain employs TRBV6-9 and TRBJ1-2; D not certain. The V gene's germline CDR1 is MNHGY and CDR2 SVAAGI. This CDR3 is 17 amino acids long. In nucleotides, the CDR3 is TGTGCCGGCAGTCCCACCGGGTCTTACGGAAAGACCTATGGCTACACCTTC. It specifies CAGSPTGSYGKTYGYTF.

This clone was seen a few times. The V and J genes are TRBV11-2 and TRBJ2-1; 11 bases are shared with TRBD2. This CDR3 comprises 17 residues. Germline V gene data show CDR1 as SGHAT and CDR2 as FQNNGV. Trimming at V came to 1 base and at J to 9 bases, leaving 11 bases not matched to a gene. The CDR3: CASSLVVFSGRGGEQFF. The CDR3 DNA reads as TGTGCCAGCAGCTTAGTCGTTTTTAGCGGGAGGGGTGGTGAGCAGTTCTTC.

V usage is TRBV7-7 and J usage is TRBJ1-2; D ambiguous. The germline V and J ends were trimmed by 7 bases and 4 bases, with 19 bases remaining between them. The CDR3 consists of 15 residues. CDR1 and CDR2 (germline): SSHAT, FNYEAQ (reference sequence). The CDR3 loop reads CASTNQCRKTYGYTF. DNA for the CDR3: TGTGCCAGCACGAACCAGTGCCGAAAGACCTATGGCTACACCTTC.

Details on this clone: Other DNA sequences in the sample encode the same CDR3. The chain joins TRBV27 to TRBJ1-2; tentatively, D is TRBD1 (6 bases). The germline V gene has CDR1 MNHEY and CDR2 SMNVEV (reference sequence). V was trimmed by 2 bases and J by 7 bases, leaving 11 bases between them. CDR3 size: 13 residues. CDR3: CASSLRGAPGYTF. In nucleotides, the CDR3 is TGTGCCAGCAGTTTACGGGGGGCGCCTGGCTACACCTTC.

CDR3 in DNA: TGCACCAGCAGGTCAAAAGGTTTGTGCGAAGCCTATGGCTACACCTTC. It specifies CTSRSKGLCEAYGYTF. The V call is TRBV1, the J call TRBJ1-2. TRBV1 is annotated as a pseudogene. This CDR3 has 16 residues.

V and J are TRBV21-1 and TRBJ2-7. TRBV21-1 corresponds to a pseudogene. The CDR3 has 16 residues. Written as DNA, the CDR3 is TGTGCCAGCAGGACAAGCCTAGTACACGTGTTAGACGAGCAGTACTTC. This gives the protein CASRTSLVHVLDEQYF.

V gene TRBV6-1 combines with J gene TRBJ1-2, with D unresolved. The germline V gene encodes CDR1 MNHNS and CDR2 SASEGT. The CDR3 spans 17 residues. Trimming took 4 bases from V and 4 from J, leaving 22 bases between them. CDR3 region: CASSVKGKCRKTYGYTF. The CDR3 DNA reads TGTGCCAGCAGTGTAAAAGGGAAATGTAGAAAGACCTATGGCTACACCTTC.

V gene TRBV29-1 combines with J gene TRBJ2-5, with D possibly TRBD2 on 5 matching bases. This CDR3 contains 13 residues. The germline CDR1 and CDR2 sequences are SQVTM and ANQGSEA. Trimming pared 3 bases from V and 1 base from J, leaving 9 bases between. The DNA of the CDR3 is TGCAGCGTTGACGGGGTTACCCAAGAGACCCAGTACTTC. Amino acid sequence: CSVDGVTQETQYF. The whole variable domain, filled in from reference TRBV29-1 and TRBJ2-5, reads SAVISQKPSRDICQRGTSLTIQCQVDSQVTMMFWYRQQPGQSLTLIATANQGSEATYESGFVIDKFPISRPNLTFSTLTVSNMSPEDSSIYLCSVDGVTQETQYFGPGTRLLVL.

About this clone itself: Because the CDR3's place on the DNA is in doubt, the DNA is left out and the CDR3 is given as listed by TCRdb. The rearrangement uses TRBV1 and TRBJ2-6; the table names TRBD2, a call not compared with the DNA. TRBV1 is a recognized pseudogene. The CDR3 totals 14 residues, both ends included. CDR3 residues: CTSRYNCRANVLTF.

The rearrangement joins TRBV1 to TRBJ2-6. TRBV1 is described as a pseudogene. CDR3 length: 10 residues. Written as DNA, the CDR3 is TGCACAAGTCGGGCCAACGTCCTGACTTTC. It encodes CTSRANVLTF.

The V call is TRBV21-1, the J call TRBJ1-1. TRBV21-1 represents a pseudogene. This CDR3 has 16 amino acids. The CDR3 DNA follows: TGTGCCAGCAGGGTAGTACTAGCCACAATTCGCACTGAAGCTTTCTTT. Protein: CASRVVLATIRTEAFF.

Comments on this clone: The junction departs from germline at one end; a sequencing error may be responsible. In DNA form, the CDR3 reads TGTGCCAGCAGCGGTTATGAACACCATGGAAAGACCTATGACTACACCTTC. Its translation: CASSGYEHHGKTYDYTF. The V call is TRBV7-9, the J call TRBJ1-2; no clear D gene. Germline CDR1 is SEHNR and CDR2 is FQNEAQ (reference sequence). There are 17 residues in the CDR3.

The V and J genes are TRBV21-1 and TRBJ1-2; the D call in the table, TRBD1, was not verified against the DNA. TRBV21-1 is recorded as a pseudogene. The CDR3 runs 17 residues. As DNA, the CDR3 is TGTGCCAGCAGAGCTTGGATAGGCTACAGAAAGACCTATGGCTACACCTTC. It codes for CASRAWIGYRKTYGYTF.

J is TRBJ2-6 and V is TRBV1; the D call TRBD1 from the table was never checked on the DNA. TRBV1 is designated a pseudogene. The CDR3 sequence is 18 residues long. The DNA for the CDR3 is TGCACCAGCAGTTGTCATGGTTTGTGCACAAGTCGGGCCAACGTCCTGACTTTC. Protein sequence: CTSSCHGLCTSRANVLTF.